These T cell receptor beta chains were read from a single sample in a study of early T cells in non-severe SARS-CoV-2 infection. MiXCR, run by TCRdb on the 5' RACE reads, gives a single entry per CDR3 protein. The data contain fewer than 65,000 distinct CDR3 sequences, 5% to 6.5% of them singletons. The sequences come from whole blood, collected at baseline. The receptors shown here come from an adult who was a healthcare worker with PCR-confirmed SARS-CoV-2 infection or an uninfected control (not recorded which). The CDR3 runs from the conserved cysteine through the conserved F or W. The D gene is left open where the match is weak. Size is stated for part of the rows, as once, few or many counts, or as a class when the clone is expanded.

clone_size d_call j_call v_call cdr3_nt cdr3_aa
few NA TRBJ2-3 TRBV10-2 TGCGCCAGCAGTGAGTCGAGAGGGATGCAGTATTTT CASSESRGMQYF
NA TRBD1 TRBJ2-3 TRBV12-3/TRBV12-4 TGTGCCAGCAGCATGCAGGGGGCTACAGATACGCAGTATTTT CASSMQGATDTQYF
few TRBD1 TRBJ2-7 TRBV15 TGTGCCACCAGCGACAGGGTGTCCTACGAGCAGTACTTC CATSDRVSYEQYF
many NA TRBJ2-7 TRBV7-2 TGTGCCAGCAGCTTAGCGTCGGGAGAGGCCTACGAGCAGTACTTC CASSLASGEAYEQYF
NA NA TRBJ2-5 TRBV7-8 TGTGCCATCAAAGAAGAGACCCAGTACTTC CAIKEETQYF
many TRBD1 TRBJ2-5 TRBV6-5 TGTGCCAGCAGTACATCCGGGACAGTTCAAGAGACCCAGTACTTC CASSTSGTVQETQYF
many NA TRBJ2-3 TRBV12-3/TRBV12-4 TGTGCCAGATTGAGGAAGGGGGTCCCCTATACGCAGTATTTT CARLRKGVPYTQYF
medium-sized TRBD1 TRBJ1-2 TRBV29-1 TGCAGCGCAGACAGGGGTTTCGGCTACACCTTC CSADRGFGYTF
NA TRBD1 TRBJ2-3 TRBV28 TGTGCCAGCAGCCGGGACAGGGACTCATTACCGTTCACAGATACGCAGTATTTT CASSRDRDSLPFTDTQYF
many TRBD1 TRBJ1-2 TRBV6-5 TGTGCCAGCAGTTACCCGACAGGGAAGGGCTATGGCTACACCTTC CASSYPTGKGYGYTF
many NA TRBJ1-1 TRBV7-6 TGTGCCAGCAGCCCAAATCCGGAGAACACTGAAGCTTTCTTT CASSPNPENTEAFF
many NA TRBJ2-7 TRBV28 TGTGCCAGCAGCTCCATTGGGGTTGGCGTCTCCTACGAGCAGTACTTC CASSSIGVGVSYEQYF
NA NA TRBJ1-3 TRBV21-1 TGTGCCAGCAGCAAAGCGCGCGGGGGCCCTGGAAACACCATATATTTT CASSKARGGPGNTIYF
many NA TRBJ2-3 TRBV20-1 TGCAGTGCCGGGGTCGGCACAGATACGCAGTATTTT CSAGVGTDTQYF
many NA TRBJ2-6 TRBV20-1 TGCAGTGCTAGTTGGTCCGGGGATCGGAGCTCTGGGGCCAACGTCCTGACTTTC CSASWSGDRSSGANVLTF
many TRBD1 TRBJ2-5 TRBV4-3 TGCGCCAGCAGCCCGCGGGACAGGGGGAAGGAGACCCAGTACTTC CASSPRDRGKETQYF
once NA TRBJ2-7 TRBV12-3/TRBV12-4 TGTGCCAGCAGTTTAAGTCTCGGCTACGAGCAGTACTTC CASSLSLGYEQYF
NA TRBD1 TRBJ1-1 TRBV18 TGTGCCAGCTCACTAGGACAGGTTGACGGCACTGAAGCTTTCTTT CASSLGQVDGTEAFF
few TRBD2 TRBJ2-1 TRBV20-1 TGCAGTGCTAGAGACCCCACCGGCGGGGGTTCCTACAATGAGCAGTTCTTC CSARDPTGGGSYNEQFF
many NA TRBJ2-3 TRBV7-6 TGTGCCAGCAGACAAAGCCCTCAGGGCACAGATACGCAGTATTTT CASRQSPQGTDTQYF
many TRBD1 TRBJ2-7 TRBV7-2 TGTGCCAGCAGTCCCGACAGGGTGATCTACGAGCAGTACTTC CASSPDRVIYEQYF
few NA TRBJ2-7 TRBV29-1 TGCAGCGTTGGAGATCTAGCGAGCTACGAGCAGTACTTC CSVGDLASYEQYF